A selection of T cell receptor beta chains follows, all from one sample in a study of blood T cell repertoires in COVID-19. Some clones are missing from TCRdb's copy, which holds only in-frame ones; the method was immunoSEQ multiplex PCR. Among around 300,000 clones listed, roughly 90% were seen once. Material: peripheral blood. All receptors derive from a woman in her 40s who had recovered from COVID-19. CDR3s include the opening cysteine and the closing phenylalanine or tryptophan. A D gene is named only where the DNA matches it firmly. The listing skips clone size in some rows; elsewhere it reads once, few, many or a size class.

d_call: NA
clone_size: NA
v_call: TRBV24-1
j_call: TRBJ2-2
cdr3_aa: CATSDSGAENTGELFF
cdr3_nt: TGTGCCACCAGTGACTCAGGGGCAGAGAACACCGGGGAGCTGTTTTTT

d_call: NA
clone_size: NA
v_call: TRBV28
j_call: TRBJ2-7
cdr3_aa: CASSRGQPGYEQYF
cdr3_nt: TGTGCCAGCAGTAGAGGACAACCCGGCTACGAGCAGTACTTC

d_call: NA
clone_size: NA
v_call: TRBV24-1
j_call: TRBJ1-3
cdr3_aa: CATKQGRSGNTIYF
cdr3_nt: TGTGCCACCAAACAGGGACGGTCTGGAAACACCATATATTTT

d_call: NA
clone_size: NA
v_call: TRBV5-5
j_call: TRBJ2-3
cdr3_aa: CASSLGLGADTQYF
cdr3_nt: TGTGCCAGCAGCTTGGGACTAGGCGCAGATACGCAGTATTTT

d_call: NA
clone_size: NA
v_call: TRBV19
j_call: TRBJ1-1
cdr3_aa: CASTSAGTNTEAFF
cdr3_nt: TGTGCCAGTACGTCCGCAGGGACAAACACTGAAGCTTTCTTT

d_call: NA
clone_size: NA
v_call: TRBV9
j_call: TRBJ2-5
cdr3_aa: CASSVGQGSETQYF
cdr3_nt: TGTGCCAGCAGCGTAGGTCAGGGTTCAGAGACCCAGTACTTC

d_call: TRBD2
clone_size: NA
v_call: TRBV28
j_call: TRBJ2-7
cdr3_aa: CASSLAGGSYEQYF
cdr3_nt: TGTGCCAGCAGTTTAGCGGGAGGCTCCTACGAGCAGTACTTC

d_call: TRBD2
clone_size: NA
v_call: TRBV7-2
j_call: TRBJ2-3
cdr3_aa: CASSLTGGADTQYF
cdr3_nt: TGTGCCAGCAGCTTAACGGGGGGGGCGGATACGCAGTATTTT

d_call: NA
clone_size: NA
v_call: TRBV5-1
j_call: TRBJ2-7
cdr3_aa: CASNQIHRGREFGEQYF
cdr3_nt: TGCGCCAGCAATCAAATCCATAGGGGCAGGGAATTTGGCGAGCAGTACTTC

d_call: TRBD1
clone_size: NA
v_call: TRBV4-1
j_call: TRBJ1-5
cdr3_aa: CASSQAGQANNQPQHF
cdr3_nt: TGCGCCAGCAGCCAAGCCGGACAGGCTAACAATCAGCCCCAGCATTTT

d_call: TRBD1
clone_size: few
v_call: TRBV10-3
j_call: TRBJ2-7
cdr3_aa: CAISEFSGTGVHEQYF
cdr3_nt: TGTGCCATCAGTGAATTCTCCGGGACAGGGGTCCACGAGCAGTACTTC

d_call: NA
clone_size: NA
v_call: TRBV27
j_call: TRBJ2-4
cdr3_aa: CASSPPPGTYQYF
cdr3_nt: TGTGCCAGCAGTCCACCGCCAGGGACTTATCAGTACTTC

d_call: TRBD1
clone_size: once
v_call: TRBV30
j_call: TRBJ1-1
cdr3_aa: CACCRGSTEAFF
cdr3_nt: TGTGCCTGTTGCAGGGGGTCGACTGAAGCTTTCTTT

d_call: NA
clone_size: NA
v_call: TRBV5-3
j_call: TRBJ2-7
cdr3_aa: CARSLTGRGHEQYF
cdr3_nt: TGTGCCAGAAGCTTAACAGGGAGAGGCCACGAGCAGTACTTC

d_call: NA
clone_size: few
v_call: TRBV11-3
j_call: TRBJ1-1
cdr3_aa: CASSPGGDTEAFF
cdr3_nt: TGTGCCAGCAGCCCGGGGGGGGACACTGAAGCTTTCTTT

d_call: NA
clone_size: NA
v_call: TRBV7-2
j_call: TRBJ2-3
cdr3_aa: CASSFRTASTDTQYF
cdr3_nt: TGTGCCAGCAGCTTTAGAACTGCTAGCACAGATACGCAGTATTTT

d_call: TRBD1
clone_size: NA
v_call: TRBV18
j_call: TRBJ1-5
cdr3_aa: CASSPGQGGSNQPQHF
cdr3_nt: TGTGCCAGCTCACCAGGACAGGGAGGTAGCAATCAGCCCCAGCATTTT

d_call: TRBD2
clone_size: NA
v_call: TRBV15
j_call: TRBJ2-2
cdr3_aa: CATTGTSGRAGELFF
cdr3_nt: TGTGCCACTACAGGGACTAGCGGGAGGGCCGGGGAGCTGTTTTTT

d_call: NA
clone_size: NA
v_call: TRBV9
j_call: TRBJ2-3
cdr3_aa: CASSALTDTQYF
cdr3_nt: TGTGCCAGCAGCGCCCTTACAGATACGCAGTATTTT

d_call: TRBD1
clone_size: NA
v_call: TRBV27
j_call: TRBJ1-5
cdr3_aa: CASRSTGISNQPQHF
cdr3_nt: TGTGCCAGCAGATCGACAGGGATTAGCAATCAGCCCCAGCATTTT

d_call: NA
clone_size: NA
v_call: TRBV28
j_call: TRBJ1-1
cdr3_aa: CASSAVSLLEAFF
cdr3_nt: TGTGCCAGCAGTGCGGTCAGTCTTCTTGAAGCTTTCTTT

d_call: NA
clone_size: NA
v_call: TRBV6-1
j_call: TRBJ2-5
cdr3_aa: CASSDQLQETQYF
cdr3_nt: TGTGCCAGCAGTGATCAACTGCAAGAGACCCAGTACTTC

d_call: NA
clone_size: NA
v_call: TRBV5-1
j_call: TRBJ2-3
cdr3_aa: CASSPLSTDTQYF
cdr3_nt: TGCGCCAGCAGCCCTCTTAGCACAGATACGCAGTATTTT

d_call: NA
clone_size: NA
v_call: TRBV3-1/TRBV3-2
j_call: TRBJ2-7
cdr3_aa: CASAFAGGISYEQYF
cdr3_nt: TGTGCCAGCGCTTTTGCGGGCGGGATCTCCTACGAGCAGTACTTC

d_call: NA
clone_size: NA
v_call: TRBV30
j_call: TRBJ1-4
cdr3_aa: CAWSNRVGLLFF
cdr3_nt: TGTGCCTGGAGTAACCGGGTCGGTCTACTGTTTTTT

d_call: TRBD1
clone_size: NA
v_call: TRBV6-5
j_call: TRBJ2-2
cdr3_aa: CASSFRQGSGTGELFF
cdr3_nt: TGTGCCAGCAGTTTTCGACAGGGCAGTGGCACCGGGGAGCTGTTTTTT

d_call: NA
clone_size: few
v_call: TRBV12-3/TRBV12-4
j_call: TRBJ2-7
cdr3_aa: CASGDWTQGEQYF
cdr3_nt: TGTGCCAGCGGCGACTGGACTCAGGGGGAGCAGTACTTC

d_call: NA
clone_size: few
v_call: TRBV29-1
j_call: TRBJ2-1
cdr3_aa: CSGQVSAYNEQFF
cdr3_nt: TGCAGCGGCCAAGTGAGCGCCTACAATGAGCAGTTCTTC

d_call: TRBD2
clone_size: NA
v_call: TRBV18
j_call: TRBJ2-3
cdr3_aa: CASSPQGLAGSTDTQYF
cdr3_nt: TGTGCCAGCTCACCACAGGGACTAGCGGGAAGCACAGATACGCAGTATTTT

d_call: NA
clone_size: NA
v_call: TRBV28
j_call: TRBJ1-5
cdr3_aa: CASILGGSNQPQHF
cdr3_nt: TGTGCCAGCATCTTGGGAGGGAGCAATCAGCCCCAGCATTTT

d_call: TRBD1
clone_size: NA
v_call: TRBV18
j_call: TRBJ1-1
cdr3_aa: CASSERTGQTEAFF
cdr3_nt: TGTGCCAGCTCAGAACGGACAGGGCAAACTGAAGCTTTCTTT

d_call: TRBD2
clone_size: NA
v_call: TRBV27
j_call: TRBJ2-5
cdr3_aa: CASSPSTSSPGTQYF
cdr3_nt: TGTGCCAGCAGTCCCTCGACTAGCTCGCCAGGGACCCAGTACTTC

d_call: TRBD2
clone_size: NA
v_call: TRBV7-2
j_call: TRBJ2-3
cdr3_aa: CASSPGLAGAGAQYF
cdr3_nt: TGTGCCAGCAGCCCCGGACTAGCGGGAGCCGGTGCGCAGTATTTT

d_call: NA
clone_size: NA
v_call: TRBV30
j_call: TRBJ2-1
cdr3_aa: CAWSVDGSNEQFF
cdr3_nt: TGTGCCTGGAGTGTAGACGGGAGCAATGAGCAGTTCTTC

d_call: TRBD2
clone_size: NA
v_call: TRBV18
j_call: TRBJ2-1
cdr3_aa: CASSPSLAGASPPNEQFF
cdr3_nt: TGTGCCAGCTCGCCTTCACTAGCGGGAGCTTCCCCCCCCAATGAGCAGTTCTTC

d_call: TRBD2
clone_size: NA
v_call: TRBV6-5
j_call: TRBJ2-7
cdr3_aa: CASSYSKGTSGYEQYF
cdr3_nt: TGTGCCAGCAGTTACTCGAAGGGGACTAGCGGGTACGAGCAGTACTTC

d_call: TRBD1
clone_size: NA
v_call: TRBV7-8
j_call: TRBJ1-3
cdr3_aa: CASSSGQGSGNTIYF
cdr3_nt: TGTGCCAGCAGCTCGGGACAGGGTTCTGGAAACACCATATATTTT

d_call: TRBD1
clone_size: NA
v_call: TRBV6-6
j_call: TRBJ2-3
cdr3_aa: CASTERTGVYTDTQYF
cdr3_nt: TGTGCCAGCACGGAACGGACAGGGGTTTACACAGATACGCAGTATTTT

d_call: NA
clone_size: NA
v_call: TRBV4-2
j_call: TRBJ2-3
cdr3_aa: CASSPKSGSSSTDTQYF
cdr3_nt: TGTGCCAGCAGCCCAAAGAGTGGGAGTTCTAGCACAGATACGCAGTATTTT

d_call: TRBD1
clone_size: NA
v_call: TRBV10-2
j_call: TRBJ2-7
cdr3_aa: CASQGAGEQYF
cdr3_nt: TGCGCCAGTCAGGGGGCAGGGGAGCAGTACTTC

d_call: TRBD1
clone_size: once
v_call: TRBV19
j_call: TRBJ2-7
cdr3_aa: CATSGQGPYEQYF
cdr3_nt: TGTGCCACCTCGGGACAGGGTCCCTACGAGCAGTACTTC

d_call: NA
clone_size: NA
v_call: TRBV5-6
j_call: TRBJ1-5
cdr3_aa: CASNTGDQPQHF
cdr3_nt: TGTGCCAGCAACACAGGAGATCAGCCCCAGCATTTT

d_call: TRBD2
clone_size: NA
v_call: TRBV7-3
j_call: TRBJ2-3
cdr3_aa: CASSLGWTSGPVRADTQYF
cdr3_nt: TGTGCCAGCAGCTTAGGATGGACTAGCGGGCCCGTCCGTGCAGATACGCAGTATTTT

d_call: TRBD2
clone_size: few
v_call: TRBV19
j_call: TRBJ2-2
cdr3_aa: CASSTIAGGNTGELFF
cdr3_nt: TGTGCCAGTAGTACGATAGCGGGAGGGAACACCGGGGAGCTGTTTTTT

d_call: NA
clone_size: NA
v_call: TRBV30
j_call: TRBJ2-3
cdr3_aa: CAWNVAVSTDTQYF
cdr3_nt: TGTGCCTGGAATGTAGCGGTTAGCACAGATACGCAGTATTTT

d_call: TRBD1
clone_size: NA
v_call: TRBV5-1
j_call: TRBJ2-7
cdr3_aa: CASSLGQGPDEQYF
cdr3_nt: TGCGCCAGCAGCTTGGGACAGGGTCCTGACGAGCAGTACTTC

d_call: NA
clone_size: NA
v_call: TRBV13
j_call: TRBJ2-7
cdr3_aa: CASSPPPGNEQYF
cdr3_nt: TGTGCCAGCAGCCCACCTCCGGGGAACGAGCAGTACTTC

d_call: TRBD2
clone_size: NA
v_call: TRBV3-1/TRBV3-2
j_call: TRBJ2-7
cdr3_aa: CASSQEPGGVYEQYF
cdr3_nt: TGTGCCAGCAGCCAAGAGCCGGGAGGGGTCTACGAGCAGTACTTC

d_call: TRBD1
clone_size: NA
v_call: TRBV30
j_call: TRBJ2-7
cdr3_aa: CAWGTAPDEQYF
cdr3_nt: TGTGCCTGGGGGACAGCCCCCGACGAGCAGTACTTC

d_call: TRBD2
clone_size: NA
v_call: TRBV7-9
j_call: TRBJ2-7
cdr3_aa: CASSFAGVAAYEQYF
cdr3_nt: TGTGCCAGCAGCTTTGCGGGAGTAGCGGCCTACGAGCAGTACTTC

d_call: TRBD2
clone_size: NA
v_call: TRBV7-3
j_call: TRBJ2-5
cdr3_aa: CASSPLAGWGRETQYF
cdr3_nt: TGTGCCAGCAGCCCCCTAGCGGGGTGGGGGAGAGAGACCCAGTACTTC

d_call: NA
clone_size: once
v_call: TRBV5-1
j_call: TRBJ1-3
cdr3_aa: CASSLADSSGNTIYF
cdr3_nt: TGCGCCAGCAGCTTAGCCGACAGTTCTGGAAACACCATATATTTT

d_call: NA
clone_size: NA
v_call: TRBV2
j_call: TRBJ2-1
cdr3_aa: CASSESYGYNEQFF
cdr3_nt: TGTGCCAGCAGTGAGTCCTACGGTTACAATGAGCAGTTCTTC

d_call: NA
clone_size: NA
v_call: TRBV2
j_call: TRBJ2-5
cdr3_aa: CASRGGLQETQYF
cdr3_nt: TGTGCCAGCAGAGGCGGGCTGCAAGAGACCCAGTACTTC

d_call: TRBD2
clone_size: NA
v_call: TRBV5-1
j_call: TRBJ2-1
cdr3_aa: CASSFLAGGAYNEQFF
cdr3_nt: TGCGCCAGCAGCTTCCTAGCGGGAGGGGCCTACAATGAGCAGTTCTTC

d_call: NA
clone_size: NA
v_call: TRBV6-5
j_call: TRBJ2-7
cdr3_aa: CASSYGPGYGEQYF
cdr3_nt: TGTGCCAGCAGTTACGGCCCCGGGTACGGAGAGCAGTACTTC

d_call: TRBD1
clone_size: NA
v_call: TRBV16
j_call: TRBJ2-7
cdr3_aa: CASNRQGSHEQYF
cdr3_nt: TGTGCCAGCAATCGACAGGGATCCCACGAGCAGTACTTC

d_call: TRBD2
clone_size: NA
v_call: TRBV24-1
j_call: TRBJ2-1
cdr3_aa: CATSDLLAGDGGEQFF
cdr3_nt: TGTGCCACCAGTGATTTGTTGGCGGGAGATGGCGGTGAGCAGTTCTTC

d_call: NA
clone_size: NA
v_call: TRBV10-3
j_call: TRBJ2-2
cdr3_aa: CAISEQTQDNAGELFF
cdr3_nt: TGTGCCATCAGTGAGCAAACACAGGATAACGCCGGGGAGCTGTTTTTT

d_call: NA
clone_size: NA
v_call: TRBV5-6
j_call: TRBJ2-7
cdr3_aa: CASSFGGGAVYEQYF
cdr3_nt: TGTGCCAGCAGCTTTGGTGGAGGGGCGGTCTACGAGCAGTACTTC